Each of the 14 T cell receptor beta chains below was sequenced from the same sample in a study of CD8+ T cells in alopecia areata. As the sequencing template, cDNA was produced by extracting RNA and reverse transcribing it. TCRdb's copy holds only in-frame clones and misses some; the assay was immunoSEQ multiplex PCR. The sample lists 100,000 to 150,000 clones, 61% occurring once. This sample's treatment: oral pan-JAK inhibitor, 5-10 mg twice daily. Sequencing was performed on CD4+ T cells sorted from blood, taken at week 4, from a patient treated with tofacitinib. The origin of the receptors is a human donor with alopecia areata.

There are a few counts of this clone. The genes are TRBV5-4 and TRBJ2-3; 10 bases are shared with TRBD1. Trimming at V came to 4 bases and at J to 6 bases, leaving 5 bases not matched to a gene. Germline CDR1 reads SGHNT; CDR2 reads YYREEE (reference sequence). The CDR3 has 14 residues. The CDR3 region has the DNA TGTGCCAGCAGCCGGACAGGGGGTAGGGATACGCAGTATTTT. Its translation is CASSRTGGRDTQYF. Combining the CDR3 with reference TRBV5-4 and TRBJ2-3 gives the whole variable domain ETGVTQSPTHLIKTRGQQVTLRCSSQSGHNTVSWYQQALGQGPQFIFQYYREEENGRGNFPPRFSGLQFPNYSSELNVNALELDDSALYLCASSRTGGRDTQYFGPGTRLTVL.

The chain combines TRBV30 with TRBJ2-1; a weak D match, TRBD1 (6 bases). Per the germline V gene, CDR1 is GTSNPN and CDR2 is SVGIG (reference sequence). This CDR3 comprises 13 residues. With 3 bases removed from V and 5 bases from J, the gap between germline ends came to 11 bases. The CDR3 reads CAWRAAGDNEQFF. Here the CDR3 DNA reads TGTGCCTGGAGGGCCGCAGGGGACAATGAGCAGTTCTTC. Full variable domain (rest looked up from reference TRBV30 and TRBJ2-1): SQTIHQWPATLVQPVGSPLSLECTVEGTSNPNLYWYRQAAGRGLQLLFYSVGIGQISSEVPQNLSASRPQDRQFILSSKKLLLSDSGFYLCAWRAAGDNEQFFGPGTRLTVL.

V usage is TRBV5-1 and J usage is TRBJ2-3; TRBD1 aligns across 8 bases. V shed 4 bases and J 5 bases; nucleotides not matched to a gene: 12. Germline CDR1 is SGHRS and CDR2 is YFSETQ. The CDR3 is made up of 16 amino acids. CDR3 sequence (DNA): TGCGCCAGCAGCACCACGCGACAGGGGAAGGGAGATACGCAGTATTTT. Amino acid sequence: CASSTTRQGKGDTQYF. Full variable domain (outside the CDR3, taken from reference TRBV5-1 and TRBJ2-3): KAGVTQTPRYLIKTRGQQVTLSCSPISGHRSVSWYQQTPGQGLQFLFEYFSETQRNKGNFPGRFSGRQFSNSRSEMNVSTLELGDSALYLCASSTTRQGKGDTQYFGPGTRLTVL.

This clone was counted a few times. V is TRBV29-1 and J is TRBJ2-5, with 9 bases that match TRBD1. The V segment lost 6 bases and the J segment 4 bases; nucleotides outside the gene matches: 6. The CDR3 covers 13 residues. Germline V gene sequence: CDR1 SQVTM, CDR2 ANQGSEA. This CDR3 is CSVGQGTGETQYF. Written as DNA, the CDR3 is TGCAGCGTAGGACAGGGGACGGGAGAGACCCAGTACTTC.

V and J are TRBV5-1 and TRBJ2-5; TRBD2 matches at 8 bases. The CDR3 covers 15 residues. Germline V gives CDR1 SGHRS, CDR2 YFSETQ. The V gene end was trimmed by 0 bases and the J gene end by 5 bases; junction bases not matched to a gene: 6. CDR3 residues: CASSLETSDGETQYF. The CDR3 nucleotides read TGCGCCAGCAGCTTGGAGACTAGCGATGGGGAGACCCAGTACTTC.

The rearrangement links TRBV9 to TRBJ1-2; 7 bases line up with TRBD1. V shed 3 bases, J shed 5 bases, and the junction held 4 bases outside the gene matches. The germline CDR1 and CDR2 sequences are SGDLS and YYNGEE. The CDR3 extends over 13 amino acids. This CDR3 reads CASSATGQYGYTF. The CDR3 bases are TGTGCCAGCAGCGCGACAGGGCAATATGGCTACACCTTC.

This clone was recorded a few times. Written as DNA, the CDR3 is TGTGCCAGCAGCATTTCCGGGGCGCACTATGGCTACACCTTC. It yields the protein CASSISGAHYGYTF. The genes are TRBV9 and TRBJ1-2; D perhaps matches TRBD1 (5 bases). Germline CDR1 and CDR2: SGDLS and YYNGEE. Deletions cut 4 bases from V and 3 bases from J, with 13 bases between. This CDR3 contains 14 residues.

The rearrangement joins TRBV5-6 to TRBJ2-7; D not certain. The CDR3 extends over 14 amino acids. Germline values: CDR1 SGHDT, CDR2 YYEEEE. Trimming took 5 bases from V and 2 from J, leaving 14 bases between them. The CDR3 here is CASRRRARPYEQYF. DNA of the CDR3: TGTGCCAGCAGACGCCGGGCCAGACCCTACGAGCAGTACTTC.

In nucleotides, the CDR3 is TGTGCCAGCAGCTGGACAGGTCTCTCTGGAAACACCATATATTTT. Translated, it gives CASSWTGLSGNTIYF. The chain uses TRBV7-9 and TRBJ1-3; 7 bases agree with TRBD1. The germline V gene has CDR1 SEHNR and CDR2 FQNEAQ (reference sequence). CDR3 length equals 15 residues. V lost 4 bases to trimming and J lost 0 bases; unmatched junction nucleotides: 3. Variable domain in full (rest from reference TRBV7-9 and TRBJ1-3): DTGVSQNPRHKITKRGQNVTFRCDPISEHNRLYWYRQTLGQGPEFLTYFQNEAQLEKSRLLSDRFSAERPKGSFSTLEIQRTEQGDSAMYLCASSWTGLSGNTIYFGEGSWLTVV.

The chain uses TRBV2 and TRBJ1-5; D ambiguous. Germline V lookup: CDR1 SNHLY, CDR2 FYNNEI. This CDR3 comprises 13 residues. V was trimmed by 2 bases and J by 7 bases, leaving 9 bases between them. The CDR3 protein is CASSEKWLQPQHF. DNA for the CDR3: TGTGCCAGCAGTGAAAAATGGCTCCAGCCCCAGCATTTT.

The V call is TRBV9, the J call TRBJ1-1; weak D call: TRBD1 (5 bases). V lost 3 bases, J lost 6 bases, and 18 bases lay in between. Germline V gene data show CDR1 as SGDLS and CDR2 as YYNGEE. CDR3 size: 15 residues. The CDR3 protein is CASSATTAPGAEAFF. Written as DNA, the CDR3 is TGTGCCAGCAGCGCTACGACAGCCCCTGGGGCTGAAGCTTTCTTT.

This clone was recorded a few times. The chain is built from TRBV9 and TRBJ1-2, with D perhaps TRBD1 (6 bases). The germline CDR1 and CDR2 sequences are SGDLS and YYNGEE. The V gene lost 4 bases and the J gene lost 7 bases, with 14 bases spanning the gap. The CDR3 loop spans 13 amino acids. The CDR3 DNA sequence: TGTGCCAGCAGCACAGGGAGAAGGTCTGGCTACACCTTC. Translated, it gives CASSTGRRSGYTF.

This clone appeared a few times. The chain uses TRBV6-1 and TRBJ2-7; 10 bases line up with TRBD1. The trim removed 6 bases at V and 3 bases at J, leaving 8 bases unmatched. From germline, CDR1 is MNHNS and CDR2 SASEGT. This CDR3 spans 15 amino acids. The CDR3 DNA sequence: TGTGCCAGCAGCCCCAGGACAGGGGGAATCTACGAGCAGTACTTC. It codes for CASSPRTGGIYEQYF.

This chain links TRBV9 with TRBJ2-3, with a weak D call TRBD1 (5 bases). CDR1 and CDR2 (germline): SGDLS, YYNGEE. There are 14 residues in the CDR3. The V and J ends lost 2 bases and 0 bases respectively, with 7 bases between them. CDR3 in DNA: TGTGCCAGCAGCGTCACAGGTAGCACAGATACGCAGTATTTT. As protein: CASSVTGSTDTQYF.